Detailed here is one TCR beta chain. Its specificity is unknown. This entry comes from a study of cytomegalovirus exposure and HLA in healthy donors. Study-wide points: According to a later analysis, TCR clusters from the first cohort tended to co-occur in the 120 or so validation repertoires. Cytomegalovirus-associated TCR beta chains were listed, numbering around 150.

Clones were read by immunoSEQ multiplex PCR, and TCRdb kept only the in-frame ones, dropping some. The data show around 180,000 clones, more than 80% seen once. The donors were part of the approximately 120-subject validation cohort, which stood apart from the roughly 670-subject first cohort. The sequenced material came from PBMCs. This clonotype was sampled from a man younger than 35 in good health and CMV-seropositive.

The CDR3 bases are TGTGCCAGCAGCCAAGAACTAGCGTCCTCCTACGAGCAGTACTTC. Amino acid sequence: CASSQELASSYEQYF. The V and J genes are TRBV4-2 and TRBJ2-7; 7 bases align to TRBD2. After removal of 0 bases from V and 0 bases from J, the junction contained 2 bases not matched to a gene. The CDR3 extends over 15 amino acids. CDR1 is LGHNA and CDR2 is YNFKEQ in the germline V gene.